This note documents a single TCR beta chain sequence. No antigen is known for it. None of the participants with HIV were treated outside the United States. This record belongs to a study of long-term antiretroviral therapy in people with HIV. immunoSEQ v3.0 was run at survey level. Data came from immunoSEQ multiplex PCR; TCRdb stores just in-frame clones and leaves some out. Of over 15,000 clones listed, approximately 80% are singletons. General study points: Blood in the study was drawn between about 2003 and 2018, possibly under older ART regimens, which may be less effective than current ones.

Germline V gene sequence: CDR1 SGHRS, CDR2 YFSETQ. This CDR3 is 14 amino acids long. The V gene lost 7 bases and the J gene lost 8 bases, with 16 bases spanning the gap. This sequence originates from a man aged 18-30 years with HIV. The source material was unsorted PBMCs, sampled 0.3 years after starting antiretroviral therapy. The genes are TRBV5-1 and TRBJ1-6; D is unresolved. CDR3 nucleotide sequence: TGCGCCAGCGGGGAGGGTCCTGCTGATTCACCCCTCCACTTT. This codes for CASGEGPADSPLHF.